The 16 T cell receptor beta chains in this list originate from one sample, sequenced in a study of blood T cell repertoires in COVID-19. Method: immunoSEQ multiplex PCR; TCRdb's copy keeps in-frame clones and lacks some. The repertoire holds some 150,000 clones, with around 84% as singletons. The specimen was peripheral blood. All receptors derive from a woman in her forties or fifties with acute or convalescent COVID-19.

This clone was detected a few times. The rearrangement links TRBV10-3 to TRBJ2-1; 9 positions match TRBD1. Germline V gene lookup returns CDR1 ENHRY and CDR2 SYGVKD. CDR3 length equals 17 residues. J gave up 3 bases and V 2 bases, and 8 bases lay outside the gene matches. The CDR3 here is CAISEDRGAISYNEQFF. As DNA, the CDR3 is TGTGCCATCAGTGAGGACAGGGGGGCTATAAGCTACAATGAGCAGTTCTTC.

The chain combines TRBV4-3 with TRBJ2-7, with 11 bases that match TRBD2. Germline V gene data show CDR1 as LGHNA and CDR2 as YSLEER. The CDR3 has 16 residues. Unmatched junction bases numbered 8, after V lost 4 bases and J lost 3 bases. The CDR3 here is CASSRAGTSGSYEQYF. Here the CDR3 DNA reads TGCGCCAGCAGCCGGGCCGGGACTAGCGGAAGCTACGAGCAGTACTTC.

The table lists this clone with a few counts. The gene calls are TRBV6-5 and TRBJ1-6; 7 bases match TRBD1. This CDR3 is 15 amino acids long. With 0 bases clipped from V and 10 bases from J, the junction kept 6 bases outside the gene matches. CDR1 is MNHEY, CDR2 SVGAGI, per germline. The CDR3 DNA reads as TGTGCCAGCAGTTACTCGACGACAGGGAGGTCACCCCTCCACTTT. It encodes CASSYSTTGRSPLHF.

Remarks on this clone: At one end the junction does not follow the germline gene, possibly because of a read error. The CDR3 loop reads CASKSGPGTVLQF. The CDR3, as DNA: TGTGCCAGCAAATCCGGCCCGGGGACAGTCCTCCAGTTC. V and J are TRBV2 and TRBJ2-7; TRBD1 agrees at 7 bases. The CDR3 loop spans 13 amino acids. Germline lookup yields CDR1 SNHLY and CDR2 FYNNEI.

V is TRBV29-1 and J is TRBJ2-2; TRBD1 matches at 8 bases. The germline gives CDR1 SQVTM, CDR2 ANQGSEA. The CDR3 has 15 residues. The ends lost 7 bases at V and 1 base at J; junction bases unmatched: 8. The CDR3 sequence is CSALEGTGNTGELFF. In nucleotides, the CDR3 is TGCAGCGCCCTGGAGGGGACAGGGAACACCGGGGAGCTGTTTTTT.

The rearrangement joins TRBV18 to TRBJ2-1, with TRBD2 matching over 10 bases. CDR3 length: 16 residues. V shed 3 bases and J 1 base; nucleotides not matched to a gene: 3. Germline CDR1 is KGHSH and CDR2 is LQKENI. CDR3 sequence: CASSPVAGGSYNEQFF. CDR3 DNA: TGTGCCAGCTCACCGGTAGCGGGAGGATCCTACAATGAGCAGTTCTTC.

V usage is TRBV5-6 and J usage is TRBJ2-3; TRBD2 aligns across 10 bases. J was trimmed by 1 base and V by 0 bases; bases with no gene match: 2. CDR1 SGHDT and CDR2 YYEEEE come from the germline V gene. This CDR3 has 16 amino acids. The CDR3 spells CASSLGLAGGTDTQYF. CDR3 DNA sequence: TGTGCCAGCAGCTTGGGGCTAGCGGGGGGCACAGATACGCAGTATTTT.

This clone was seen more than once but under ten times. The V and J genes are TRBV6-6 and TRBJ1-5, with 10 bases that match TRBD1. The germline gives CDR1 MNHNY, CDR2 SVGAGI (reference sequence). The J segment lost 4 bases and the V segment lost 8 bases, leaving 8 bases of the junction unmatched. The CDR3 loop spans 15 amino acids. In nucleotides, the CDR3 is TGTGCCAGCGTGGGGGGGACAGGGGAAAATCAGCCCCAGCATTTT. This codes for CASVGGTGENQPQHF.

This clone was observed once. The chain carries TRBV5-1 and TRBJ2-1, with TRBD2 matching over 9 bases. Germline V CDR1 and CDR2: SGHRS, YFSETQ. V lost 4 bases, J lost 6 bases, and 11 bases stayed unmatched. The CDR3 totals 16 residues. The chain's CDR3 is CASSLGYSGGLNEQFF. The DNA of the CDR3 is TGCGCCAGCAGCCTAGGATATAGCGGGGGCCTCAATGAGCAGTTCTTC.

The rearrangement joins TRBV2 to TRBJ2-5, with 7 bases that match TRBD1. The CDR3 sequence is 13 residues long. The J segment lost 5 bases and the V segment lost 3 bases, leaving 3 bases of the junction unmatched. Germline assignment: CDR1 SNHLY and CDR2 FYNNEI. The CDR3, as DNA: TGTGCCAGCAGTGATCTGACAGGGGAGACCCAGTACTTC. This sequence encodes CASSDLTGETQYF. The complete variable domain, with remaining parts taken from reference TRBV2 and TRBJ2-5, reads EPEVTQTPSHQVTQMGQEVILRCVPISNHLYFYWYRQILGQKVEFLVSFYNNEISEKSEIFDDQFSVERPDGSNFTLKIRSTKLEDSAMYFCASSDLTGETQYFGPGTRLLVL.

V gene TRBV2 combines with J gene TRBJ2-5; 7 bases fit TRBD2. CDR3 length equals 15 residues. V trimming: 5 bases; J trimming: 1 base; junction bases outside the gene matches: 7. Germline V lookup: CDR1 SNHLY, CDR2 FYNNEI. The CDR3 loop reads CASSLFPGGQETQYF. The CDR3 bases are TGTGCCAGCAGTCTCTTCCCGGGAGGCCAAGAGACCCAGTACTTC.

The rearrangement joins TRBV18 to TRBJ2-7, with D hard to call. Trimming pared 6 bases from V and 0 bases from J, leaving 12 bases between. The CDR3 is 14 residues long. Germline V gives CDR1 KGHSH, CDR2 LQKENI. CDR3 region: CASSASRGSYEQYF. The CDR3 DNA is TGTGCCAGCTCCGCGTCCCGAGGCTCCTACGAGCAGTACTTC.

This chain connects TRBV10-2 to TRBJ2-3, with D uncertain. Germline V gene lookup returns CDR1 WSHSY and CDR2 SAAADI. The CDR3 runs to 18 residues. Trimming took off 4 bases at V and 0 bases at J, with 20 bases between the two ends. CDR3 sequence (DNA): TGCGCCAGCAGTGCTCTTAGATTCCTGAAAAAAAGCACAGATACGCAGTATTTT. Protein: CASSALRFLKKSTDTQYF.

The chain combines TRBV6-1 with TRBJ2-2; possibly TRBD1 for D (6 bases). Germline V gene sequence: CDR1 MNHNS, CDR2 SASEGT. V was shortened by 4 bases and J by 3 bases, with 9 bases between the two germline ends. The CDR3 has 14 residues. The CDR3 spells CASSVAGDTGELFF. For the CDR3, the DNA is TGTGCCAGCAGTGTAGCAGGGGACACCGGGGAGCTGTTTTTT.

The chain combines TRBV24-1 with TRBJ1-2; 8 bases are a match to TRBD1. V was clipped by 4 bases and J by 8 bases; unmatched bases: 8. Germline V lookup: CDR1 KGHDR, CDR2 SFDVKD. The CDR3 is 14 residues long. The CDR3 reads CATSDWGQVYGYTF. The CDR3 coding sequence is TGTGCCACCAGTGACTGGGGACAGGTCTACGGCTACACCTTC.

The chain carries TRBV10-3 and TRBJ1-1; D perhaps matches TRBD1 (5 bases). The germline V gene has CDR1 ENHRY and CDR2 SYGVKD. This CDR3 spans 14 amino acids. V was cut by 0 bases and J by 8 bases, with 13 bases left in between. The CDR3 coding sequence is TGTGCCATCAGTGAGTCGAACCTGAACAGGGAAGCTTTCTTT. As protein: CAISESNLNREAFF.